The rows below give T cell receptor beta chains drawn from one sample of a study of blood T cell repertoires in COVID-19. Assay used: immunoSEQ multiplex PCR; TCRdb lists only in-frame clones, some missing. Of about 190,000 clones listed, more than 85% are singletons. The specimen sequenced was peripheral blood. The receptors come from a man in his thirties or forties with acute or convalescent COVID-19. Each CDR3 is given with its conserved first and last residue. Each record gives: V gene, J gene, D gene, CDR3 length, clone size, CDR3 protein, CDR3 DNA. A D gene is named only where the DNA matches it firmly. Clone sizes are given selectively: once, few, many, or a class where the clone is expanded.

TRBV18	TRBJ1-3	-	15	-	CASSPGQPGGNTIYF	TGTGCCAGCTCACCGGGACAACCCGGTGGAAACACCATATATTTT
TRBV7-8	TRBJ1-1	-	15	few	CASSVHLRQDTEAFF	TGTGCCAGCAGCGTACACCTGAGACAGGACACTGAAGCTTTCTTT
TRBV7-6	TRBJ1-4	-	17	-	CASSLGNAGATSEKLFF	TGTGCCAGCAGCTTGGGGAACGCGGGAGCAACTTCTGAAAAACTGTTTTTT
TRBV7-9	TRBJ2-5	-	14	-	CASSSETVQETQYF	TGTGCCAGCAGCTCCGAGACAGTTCAAGAGACCCAGTACTTC
TRBV28	TRBJ1-6	-	14	-	CASTKMRRNSPLHF	TGTGCCAGCACCAAAATGCGCCGTAATTCACCCCTCCACTTT
TRBV27	TRBJ2-5	-	16	-	CASSFQAGKVQETQYF	TGTGCCAGCAGTTTCCAAGCAGGGAAAGTCCAAGAGACCCAGTACTTC
TRBV5-1	TRBJ1-3	-	14	-	CASSSGTGGNTIYF	TGCGCCAGCAGCTCGGGTACAGGGGGAAACACCATATATTTT
TRBV5-8	TRBJ1-2	TRBD1	13	-	CASSLSGGYGYTF	TGTGCCAGCAGCTTGTCAGGGGGCTATGGCTACACCTTC
TRBV28	TRBJ1-5	-	15	few	CASSSRTASNQPQHF	TGTGCCAGCAGTTCTCGGACAGCTAGCAATCAGCCCCAGCATTTT
TRBV5-1	TRBJ2-3	TRBD1	14	once	CASSSRQGADTQYF	TGCGCCAGCAGCTCACGACAGGGGGCAGATACGCAGTATTTT
TRBV7-9	TRBJ2-3	TRBD2	15	-	CASSELAGGTDTQYF	TGTGCCAGCAGCGAACTAGCGGGGGGCACAGATACGCAGTATTTT
TRBV28	TRBJ1-5	-	11	-	CASSFPEPQHF	TGTGCCAGCAGTTTTCCCGAGCCCCAGCATTTT
TRBV5-4	TRBJ2-5	TRBD2	18	-	CASSLETVLAGGQETQYF	TGTGCCAGCAGCTTGGAGACCGTTTTAGCGGGGGGGCAAGAGACCCAGTACTTC
TRBV6-5	TRBJ2-1	TRBD1	15	-	CASSPDRAARNEQFF	TGTGCCAGCAGCCCGGACAGGGCAGCCAGGAATGAGCAGTTCTTC
TRBV6-5	TRBJ2-7	-	10	few	CASSHSEQYF	TGTGCCAGCAGCCACTCCGAGCAGTACTTC
TRBV10-1	TRBJ2-3	-	14	-	CASSTRSEADTQYF	TGCGCCAGCAGTACTAGATCCGAGGCAGATACGCAGTATTTT
TRBV19	TRBJ1-1	-	15	-	CASSPSAPMNTEAFF	TGTGCCAGTAGTCCGAGTGCTCCTATGAACACTGAAGCTTTCTTT
TRBV18	TRBJ1-5	-	15	-	CASSPGNARQAAQHF	TGTGCCAGCTCACCAGGTAATGCCAGGCAAGCAGCCCAGCATTTT
TRBV12-3/TRBV12-4	TRBJ1-2	-	13	-	CASNIGTTDGYTF	TGTGCCAGCAATATAGGGACTACTGATGGCTACACCTTC
TRBV30	TRBJ1-2	-	13	-	CAWSVSQNYGYTF	TGTGCCTGGAGTGTATCACAAAACTATGGCTACACCTTC
TRBV7-2	TRBJ1-3	-	16	few	CASSPRIGAGGNTIYF	TGTGCCAGCAGTCCTCGGATAGGAGCGGGTGGAAACACCATATATTTT
TRBV3-1/TRBV3-2	TRBJ1-2	-	15	-	CASSQVLDLDYGYTF	TGTGCCAGCAGCCAAGTTTTAGATTTGGACTATGGCTACACCTTC
TRBV3-1/TRBV3-2	TRBJ1-1	-	13	-	CASSRNSRGIAFF	TGTGCCAGCAGCCGTAATAGTCGGGGGATAGCTTTCTTT